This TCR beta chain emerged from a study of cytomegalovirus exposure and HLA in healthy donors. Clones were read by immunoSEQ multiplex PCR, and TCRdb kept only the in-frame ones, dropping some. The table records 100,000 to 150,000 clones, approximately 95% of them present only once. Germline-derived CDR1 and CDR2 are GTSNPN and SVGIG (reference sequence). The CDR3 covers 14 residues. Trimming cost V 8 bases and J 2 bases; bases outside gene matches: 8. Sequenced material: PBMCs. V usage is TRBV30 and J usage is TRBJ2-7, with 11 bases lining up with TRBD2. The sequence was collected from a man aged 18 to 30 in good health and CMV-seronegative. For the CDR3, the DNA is TGTGCCCTCTCCTTACTAGCGGGGGCCTACGAGCAGTACTTC. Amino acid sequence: CALSLLAGAYEQYF.